This TCR beta chain was identified in a study of early stage breast cancer tumors. The CDR3 contains 16 residues. The V gene lost 4 bases and the J gene lost 2 bases, with 15 bases spanning the gap. Germline V CDR1 and CDR2: MNHNY, SVGAGI (reference sequence). Only in-frame clones appear in the TCRdb table, and some are missing; sequencing was by immunoSEQ multiplex PCR. The repertoire includes roughly 25,000 clones, over 60% of them detected once, and over 9.5% sits in the top ten. This chain joins TRBV6-6 and TRBJ1-5; D might be TRBD1 (6 bases). Sequenced material: breast tumor tissue. This sequence was found in a person between 60 and 70 years old with breast cancer. CDR3 nucleotide sequence: TGTGCCAGCAGTTCCACCTCGGGGGGCGGCAATCAGCCCCAGCATTTT. Translated, it gives CASSSTSGGGNQPQHF.